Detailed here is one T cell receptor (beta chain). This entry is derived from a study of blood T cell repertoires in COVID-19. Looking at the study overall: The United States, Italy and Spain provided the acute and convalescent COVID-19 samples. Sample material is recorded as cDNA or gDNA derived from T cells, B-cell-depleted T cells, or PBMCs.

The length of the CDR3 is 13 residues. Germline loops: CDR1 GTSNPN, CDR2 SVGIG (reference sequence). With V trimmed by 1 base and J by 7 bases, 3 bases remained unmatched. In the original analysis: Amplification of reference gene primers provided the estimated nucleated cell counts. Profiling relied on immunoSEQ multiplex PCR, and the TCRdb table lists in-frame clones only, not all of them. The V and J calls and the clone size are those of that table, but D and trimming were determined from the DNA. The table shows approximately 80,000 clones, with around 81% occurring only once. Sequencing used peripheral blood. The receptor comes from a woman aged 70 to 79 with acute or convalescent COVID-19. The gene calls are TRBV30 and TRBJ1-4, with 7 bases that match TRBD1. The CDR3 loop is CAWSEGGSEKLFF. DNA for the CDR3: TGTGCCTGGAGTGAAGGGGGCTCTGAAAAACTGTTTTTT.